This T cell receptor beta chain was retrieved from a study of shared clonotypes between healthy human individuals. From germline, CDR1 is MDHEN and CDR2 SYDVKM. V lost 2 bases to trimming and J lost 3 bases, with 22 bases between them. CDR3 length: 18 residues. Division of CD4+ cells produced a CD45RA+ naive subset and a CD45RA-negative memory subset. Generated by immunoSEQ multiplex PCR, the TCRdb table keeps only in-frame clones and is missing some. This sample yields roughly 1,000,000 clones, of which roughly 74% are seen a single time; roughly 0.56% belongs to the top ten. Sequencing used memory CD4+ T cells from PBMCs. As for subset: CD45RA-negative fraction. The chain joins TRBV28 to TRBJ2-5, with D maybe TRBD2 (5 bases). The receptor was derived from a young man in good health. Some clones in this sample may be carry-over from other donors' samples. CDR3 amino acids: CASSLSGYRELVKETQYF. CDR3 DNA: TGTGCCAGCAGTTTAAGCGGTTATAGGGAGTTGGTGAAAGAGACCCAGTACTTC.